The 5 T cell receptor beta chains below all came from one sample that was sequenced in a study of PD-L1 blockade in urothelial cancer. Only in-frame clones appear in the TCRdb table, and some are missing; sequencing was by immunoSEQ multiplex PCR. Among tens of thousands of clones listed, roughly 90% were seen once. Noted time point: peripheral blood 6 weeks after treatment start. The input for sequencing was PBMCs, taken around atezolizumab (anti-PD-L1) treatment. The origin of the receptors is a man in his sixties with urothelial cancer.

For the CDR3, the DNA is TGTGCCAGCAGCGTATACGGGGGGGCGGGCACCGGGGAGCTGTTTTTT. It is translated as CASSVYGGAGTGELFF. This rearrangement joins TRBV9 to TRBJ2-2; 8 positions agree with TRBD2. Germline V gene lookup returns CDR1 SGDLS and CDR2 YYNGEE. V lost 1 base, J lost 4 bases, and 6 bases stayed unmatched. The CDR3 sequence is 16 residues long.

This sequence joins TRBV18 and TRBJ2-7, with a possible D match to TRBD2 (6 bases). V dropped 6 bases and J dropped 3 bases, with 12 bases sitting between them. Germline V CDR1 and CDR2: KGHSH, LQKENI. This CDR3 has 13 amino acids. The CDR3 here is CASSPGAGYEQYF. The CDR3 nucleotides are TGTGCCAGCTCCCCGGGAGCAGGCTACGAGCAGTACTTC.

CDR3 sequence reads: CAWSAQGALFYGYTF. The CDR3 nucleotides are TGTGCCTGGAGTGCCCAGGGGGCACTTTTTTATGGCTACACCTTC. The chain is built from TRBV30 and TRBJ1-2; TRBD1 matches at 8 bases. CDR3 length: 15 residues. Germline lookup yields CDR1 GTSNPN and CDR2 SVGIG (reference sequence). V lost 1 base and J lost 5; bases outside the gene matches: 9.

V gene TRBV7-2 combines with J gene TRBJ2-3; TRBD2 aligns across 9 bases. V lost 5 bases, J lost 0 bases, and 6 bases stayed unmatched. This CDR3 is 16 amino acids long. CDR1 and CDR2 from the germline V gene are SGHTA and FQGNSA. In nucleotides, the CDR3 is TGTGCCAGCAGCCCGCGGCTAGCGGGAAGCACAGATACGCAGTATTTT. It codes for CASSPRLAGSTDTQYF. The full variable domain, its missing parts supplied by reference TRBV7-2 and TRBJ2-3, is GAGVSQSPSNKVTEKGKDVELRCDPISGHTALYWYRQSLGQGLEFLIYFQGNSAPDKSGLPSDRFSAERTGGSVSTLTIQRTQQEDSAVYLCASSPRLAGSTDTQYFGPGTRLTVL.

The V and J genes are TRBV30 and TRBJ1-5; 7 nucleotides match TRBD1. The CDR3 consists of 15 residues. CDR1 GTSNPN and CDR2 SVGIG come from the germline V gene (reference sequence). Trimming cost V 4 bases and J 0 bases; bases outside gene matches: 6. The DNA of the CDR3 is TGTGCCTGGACGACAGGGAAAAGTAGCAATCAGCCCCAGCATTTT. Translation: CAWTTGKSSNQPQHF.